The next 27 T cell receptor beta chains were all read from a single sample in a study of T cells in localized non-small cell lung cancer. Data came from immunoSEQ multiplex PCR; TCRdb stores just in-frame clones and leaves some out. The sample includes roughly 40,000 clones, 83% of them seen just once. The source was PBMCs, collected before any cancer treatment. These TCRs come from a man aged 40 to 70 with stage II lung adenocarcinoma.

This rearrangement joins TRBV13 to TRBJ2-2; D gene unclear. CDR1 PRHDT and CDR2 FYEKMQ come from the germline V gene (reference sequence). The CDR3 is 14 residues long. Trimming took off 4 bases at V and 7 bases at J, with 13 bases between the two ends. This chain's CDR3 is CASSSGSRGGELFF. CDR3 DNA: TGTGCCAGCAGCTCCGGATCCCGCGGCGGGGAGCTGTTTTTT.

J is TRBJ1-6 and V is TRBV7-9, with D hard to call. From germline, CDR1 is SEHNR and CDR2 FQNEAQ (reference sequence). Between the trimmed V and J ends, which lost 5 bases and 7 bases, there was a span of 3 bases. This CDR3 region has 11 residues. CDR3 DNA sequence: TGTGCCAGCAGCACGAATTCACCCCTCCACTTT. Translation gives CASSTNSPLHF.

The V gene is TRBV6-6, the J gene TRBJ2-1; D might be TRBD1 (5 bases). Per germline, CDR1 MNHNY and CDR2 SVGAGI (reference sequence). The CDR3 sequence is 15 residues long. Trimming took off 6 bases at V and 5 bases at J, with 17 bases between the two ends. CDR3 sequence: CASSQQGSRHNEQFF. For the CDR3, the DNA is TGTGCCAGCAGCCAGCAGGGCAGTAGGCACAATGAGCAGTTCTTC.

V and J are TRBV28 and TRBJ2-2; 10 nucleotides agree with TRBD1. CDR3 length equals 17 residues. V lost 1 base and J lost 6; bases outside the gene matches: 8. Germline V CDR1 and CDR2: MDHEN, SYDVKM. CDR3 sequence reads: CASSLSRGTGAAGELFF. CDR3 DNA sequence: TGTGCCAGCAGTTTATCCAGGGGGACAGGGGCAGCCGGGGAGCTGTTTTTT. Full variable domain (remainder filled in from reference TRBV28 and TRBJ2-2): DVKVTQSSRYLVKRTGEKVFLECVQDMDHENMFWYRQDPGLGLRLIYFSYDVKMKEKGDIPEGYSVSREKKERFSLILESASTNQTSMYLCASSLSRGTGAAGELFFGEGSRLTVL.

The J gene is TRBJ1-1, the V gene TRBV10-3; D not resolved. V dropped 10 bases and J dropped 0 bases, with 21 bases sitting between them. Germline V gives CDR1 ENHRY, CDR2 SYGVKD. CDR3 length: 16 amino acids. In DNA form, the CDR3 reads TGTGCCACCACTCAAGAAAGGGCAGTTATGAACACTGAAGCTTTCTTT. Amino acids: CATTQERAVMNTEAFF.

The chain is built from TRBV18 and TRBJ2-5, with no clear D. Germline CDR1 and CDR2: KGHSH and LQKENI. V shed 2 bases and J shed 5 bases, with 21 bases lying between them. This CDR3 comprises 17 residues. The CDR3: CASSPLTAENGLETQYF. Here the CDR3 DNA reads TGTGCCAGCTCACCATTAACAGCAGAAAACGGCTTGGAGACCCAGTACTTC.

J is TRBJ2-4 and V is TRBV28; 8 nucleotides match TRBD1. Germline V CDR1 and CDR2: MDHEN, SYDVKM. The CDR3 runs to 17 residues. J was trimmed by 1 base and V by 5 bases; bases with no gene match: 10. The CDR3 DNA reads TGTGCCAGCAGTCCCACCTCGGACAGGGTGGCCAAAAACATTCAGTACTTC. Its translation is CASSPTSDRVAKNIQYF. Full variable domain (outside the CDR3, taken from reference TRBV28 and TRBJ2-4): DVKVTQSSRYLVKRTGEKVFLECVQDMDHENMFWYRQDPGLGLRLIYFSYDVKMKEKGDIPEGYSVSREKKERFSLILESASTNQTSMYLCASSPTSDRVAKNIQYFGAGTRLSVL.

The V call is TRBV7-6, the J call TRBJ2-6, with a tentative D call TRBD1 (5 bases). Germline values: CDR1 SGHVS, CDR2 FNYEAQ. The V and J ends lost 5 bases and 0 bases respectively, with 11 bases between them. The CDR3 is 16 residues long. CDR3 sequence reads: CASSGQRRSGANVLTF. The CDR3 bases are TGTGCCAGCAGCGGACAACGGCGCTCTGGGGCCAACGTCCTGACTTTC. The full variable domain, rest sourced from reference TRBV7-6 and TRBJ2-6, is GAGVSQSPRYKVTKRGQDVALRCDPISGHVSLYWYRQALGQGPEFLTYFNYEAQQDKSGLPNDRFSAERPEGSISTLTIQRTEQRDSAMYRCASSGQRRSGANVLTFGAGSRLTVL.

The CDR3 DNA sequence: TGTGCCAGTATGGGGACAGGTCCCCGGAATCAGCCCCAGCATTTT. Amino acid sequence: CASMGTGPRNQPQHF. V usage is TRBV19 and J usage is TRBJ1-5; 8 bases are shared with TRBD1. CDR1 is LNHDA, CDR2 SQIVND, per germline (reference sequence). Germline trimming cut 7 bases from V and 4 bases from J; bases unmatched to any gene: 9. CDR3 length equals 15 residues.

This clone was found a few times. The chain carries TRBV10-3 and TRBJ2-7; D possibly corresponds to TRBD1 (5 bases). This CDR3 is 12 amino acids long. With 7 bases removed from V and 5 bases from J, the gap between germline ends came to 12 bases. Germline assignment: CDR1 ENHRY and CDR2 SYGVKD. CDR3 region: CAIKGVTHEQYF. CDR3 DNA sequence: TGTGCCATCAAAGGGGTAACCCACGAGCAGTACTTC.

V usage is TRBV9 and J usage is TRBJ2-4, with a possible D match to TRBD2 (6 bases). The V end lost 3 bases, the J end lost 0 bases, and 19 bases lay between the germline ends. The CDR3 sequence is 18 residues long. Germline V gives CDR1 SGDLS, CDR2 YYNGEE. CDR3 residues: CASSDEGREGLAKNIQYF. Here the CDR3 DNA reads TGTGCCAGCAGCGATGAAGGACGAGAGGGACTAGCCAAAAACATTCAGTACTTC.

The rearrangement joins TRBV28 to TRBJ2-7; D is possibly TRBD1 (6 bases). Trimming took off 4 bases at V and 7 bases at J, with 20 bases between the two ends. This CDR3 contains 15 residues. The germline gives CDR1 MDHEN, CDR2 SYDVKM. The CDR3 bases are TGTGCCAGCAGTTCCTGGACAGAAAAACGGCCGGAGCAGTACTTC. Protein: CASSSWTEKRPEQYF.

The genes are TRBV27 and TRBJ2-3, with 8 nucleotides matching TRBD2. This CDR3 has 18 amino acids. Per the germline V gene, CDR1 is MNHEY and CDR2 is SMNVEV (reference sequence). Trimming at V came to 6 bases and at J to 4 bases, leaving 18 bases not matched to a gene. The CDR3 DNA reads as TGTGCCAGCAGCCCATTCCTAGGAACGGGAGGGAGGCCAGATACGCAGTATTTT. This codes for CASSPFLGTGGRPDTQYF.

This clone came up a few times. J is TRBJ1-2 and V is TRBV18; maybe TRBD1 (6 bases). CDR1 and CDR2 (germline): KGHSH, LQKENI. Deletions cut 0 bases from V and 7 bases from J, with 15 bases between. The CDR3 contains 15 residues. The CDR3 DNA is TGTGCCAGCTCACCACCTGGGGGCAGGGATGCTGGCTACACCTTC. Residues: CASSPPGGRDAGYTF.

This clone was recorded a few times. J is TRBJ1-5 and V is TRBV19; 8 nucleotides align to TRBD1. CDR1 is LNHDA and CDR2 is SQIVND in the germline V gene (reference sequence). This CDR3 has 13 amino acids. With 3 bases clipped from V and 7 bases from J, the junction kept 2 bases outside the gene matches. The CDR3 region has the DNA TGTGCCAGTAGTATCGACAGGGGACAGCCCCAGCATTTT. This gives the protein CASSIDRGQPQHF.

This clone was counted once. The V call is TRBV6-6, the J call TRBJ1-1; D not certain. Trimming removed 8 bases from V and 0 bases from J, with 10 bases in between. Germline CDR1 MNHNY, CDR2 SVGAGI (reference sequence). The CDR3 is 13 amino acids. The CDR3 loop reads CASRYLMNTEAFF. DNA for the CDR3: TGTGCCAGCCGCTACCTGATGAACACTGAAGCTTTCTTT.

V gene TRBV10-2 combines with J gene TRBJ2-2; D may be TRBD1 (5 bases). V was clipped by 3 bases and J by 2 bases, with 7 bases between them. The germline V gene encodes CDR1 WSHSY and CDR2 SAAADI. This CDR3 has 14 amino acids. DNA for the CDR3: TGCGCCAGCAGTGATCAGGGTAACACCGGGGAGCTGTTTTTT. It codes for CASSDQGNTGELFF.

This chain joins TRBV27 and TRBJ2-7; TRBD1 agrees at 9 bases. Germline loops: CDR1 MNHEY, CDR2 SMNVEV (reference sequence). The CDR3 covers 16 residues. V was clipped by 6 bases and J by 3 bases; unmatched bases: 12. CDR3 in DNA: TGTGCCAGCAGCCTTGCTGGTGGGACAGGGCTCTACGAGCAGTACTTC. It specifies CASSLAGGTGLYEQYF.

In this sample, this clone turned up a few times. This sequence joins TRBV27 and TRBJ2-3; a possible D gene is TRBD1 (5 bases). The CDR3 has 14 residues. V shed 5 bases and J shed 0 bases, with 9 bases lying between them. Germline V lookup: CDR1 MNHEY, CDR2 SMNVEV (reference sequence). CDR3 nucleotide sequence: TGTGCCAGCAGTCTACCAGGGAGCACAGATACGCAGTATTTT. Its translation: CASSLPGSTDTQYF.

The chain uses TRBV9 and TRBJ2-3, with unresolved D. V dropped 1 base and J dropped 0 bases, with 3 bases sitting between them. Germline V gene data show CDR1 as SGDLS and CDR2 as YYNGEE. The CDR3 covers 13 residues. The CDR3: CASSVFSTDTQYF. DNA for the CDR3: TGTGCCAGCAGCGTATTTAGCACAGATACGCAGTATTTT.

DNA of the CDR3: TGTGCCAGCAGCTTAGCAGGGTTCGCCTACAATGAGCAGTTCTTC. Amino acid sequence: CASSLAGFAYNEQFF. The rearrangement joins TRBV7-9 to TRBJ2-1; D not certain. The CDR3 sequence is 15 residues long. V gave up 0 bases and J gave up 2 bases, with 8 bases separating them. Germline assignment: CDR1 SEHNR and CDR2 FQNEAQ (reference sequence). Full variable domain (outside the CDR3, taken from reference TRBV7-9 and TRBJ2-1): DTGVSQNPRHKITKRGQNVTFRCDPISEHNRLYWYRQTLGQGPEFLTYFQNEAQLEKSRLLSDRFSAERPKGSFSTLEIQRTEQGDSAMYLCASSLAGFAYNEQFFGPGTRLTVL.

This clone was counted a few times. The chain carries TRBV6-6 and TRBJ2-7; TRBD1 agrees at 9 bases. Germline V gene lookup returns CDR1 MNHNY and CDR2 SVGAGI (reference sequence). There are 14 residues in the CDR3. V gave up 11 bases and J gave up 4 bases; unmatched junction bases: 12. CDR3 DNA sequence: TGTGCCGCGGGCGCGGGGACAGGGATATACGAGCAGTACTTC. Protein sequence: CAAGAGTGIYEQYF.

This clone has more than one count but fewer than ten. The rearrangement uses TRBV5-1 and TRBJ1-4, with TRBD1 as a possible D gene (6 bases). CDR3 size: 14 residues. Germline V gene sequence: CDR1 SGHRS, CDR2 YFSETQ. V gave up 4 bases and J gave up 7 bases, with 14 bases separating them. CDR3 protein: CASSQGTAREKLFF. The CDR3 DNA reads as TGCGCCAGCAGCCAGGGGACTGCCCGTGAAAAACTGTTTTTT. The full variable domain, completed using reference TRBV5-1 and TRBJ1-4, is KAGVTQTPRYLIKTRGQQVTLSCSPISGHRSVSWYQQTPGQGLQFLFEYFSETQRNKGNFPGRFSGRQFSNSRSEMNVSTLELGDSALYLCASSQGTAREKLFFGSGTQLSVL.

The sample holds one count of this clone. This chain uses TRBV19 with TRBJ1-6; D remains ambiguous. V lost 4 bases and J lost 8, with 9 bases in between. The CDR3 spans 13 residues. CDR1 and CDR2 (germline): LNHDA, SQIVND (reference sequence). The CDR3: CASSTQGDSPLHF. The CDR3 DNA reads TGTGCCAGTAGTACCCAAGGAGATTCACCCCTCCACTTT.

V usage is TRBV28 and J usage is TRBJ2-1, with D perhaps TRBD1 or TRBD2 (6 bases each). V was shortened by 2 bases and J by 15 bases, with 20 bases between the two germline ends. Germline CDR1 MDHEN, CDR2 SYDVKM. This CDR3 has 14 residues. The CDR3 protein is CASSLDTALGGTFF. For the CDR3, the DNA is TGTGCCAGCAGTTTAGATACGGCCCTGGGGGGCACGTTCTTC.

The V gene is TRBV27, the J gene TRBJ1-1, with 7 positions matching TRBD1. Trimming cost V 7 bases and J 0 bases; bases outside gene matches: 8. This CDR3 has 15 residues. The germline V gene has CDR1 MNHEY and CDR2 SMNVEV (reference sequence). This CDR3 is CASTFQDRVNTEAFF. CDR3 in DNA: TGTGCCAGCACGTTTCAAGACAGGGTGAACACTGAAGCTTTCTTT.

In this sample, this clone turned up a few times. The J gene is TRBJ2-3, the V gene TRBV18; D is uncertain. CDR3 length: 15 residues. In germline, CDR1 is KGHSH, CDR2 LQKENI. Trimming shortened V by 2 bases and J by 0 bases, and 9 bases separated the two germline ends. CDR3 loop: CASSPVRTSTDTQYF. For the CDR3, the DNA is TGTGCCAGCTCACCAGTCAGAACTAGCACAGATACGCAGTATTTT.